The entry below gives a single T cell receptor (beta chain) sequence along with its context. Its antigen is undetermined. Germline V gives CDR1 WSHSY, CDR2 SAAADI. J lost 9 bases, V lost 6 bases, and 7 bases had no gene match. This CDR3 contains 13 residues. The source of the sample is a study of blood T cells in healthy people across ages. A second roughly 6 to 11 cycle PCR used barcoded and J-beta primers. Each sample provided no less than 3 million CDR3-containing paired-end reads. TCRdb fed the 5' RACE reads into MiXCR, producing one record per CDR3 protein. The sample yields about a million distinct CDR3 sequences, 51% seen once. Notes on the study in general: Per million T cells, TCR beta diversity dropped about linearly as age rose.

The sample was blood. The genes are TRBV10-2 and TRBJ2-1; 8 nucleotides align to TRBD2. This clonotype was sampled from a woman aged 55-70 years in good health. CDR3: CASRGLGPGEQFF. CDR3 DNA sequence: TGCGCCAGCAGGGGACTAGGCCCCGGTGAGCAGTTCTTC.